The 17 T cell receptor beta chains below were found in one sample sequenced in a study of cytomegalovirus exposure and HLA in healthy donors (dated by TCRdb to 2016 to 2017). The library was made by the immunoSEQ multiplex PCR assay. For the multiplex PCR, a mixture combining 60 forward primers for TCR Vbeta segments and 13 reverse primers for TCR Jbeta segments was used. Entries here come from immuneACCESS through TCRdb and include only in-frame sequences with V and J called. Some clones fail to appear in such tables; in the studies checked, an unresolved V gene covers under half of the shortfall, and the cause of the remainder is unknown. This sample's listing comprises tens of thousands of clones. In total, the top ten clones hold 3.8% of the sample. Sequenced input: PBMCs. Source of these receptors: a female donor in good health and CMV-seropositive.

This chain connects TRBV2 to TRBJ2-3, with 7 bases fitting TRBD2. V lost 7 bases and J lost 0; bases outside the gene matches: 4. Germline V gene lookup returns CDR1 SNHLY and CDR2 FYNNEI. CDR3 length equals 14 residues. For the CDR3, the DNA is TGTGCCAGCAAGTGGGAGGGCAGCACAGATACGCAGTATTTT. The encoded protein is CASKWEGSTDTQYF.

This chain uses TRBV7-9 with TRBJ2-3; a possible D gene is TRBD2 (5 bases). Trimming removed 3 bases from V and 3 bases from J, with 16 bases in between. There are 16 residues in the CDR3. Germline values: CDR1 SEHNR, CDR2 FQNEAQ (reference sequence). For the CDR3, the DNA is TGTGCCAGCAGCTTCCGCCCGATGGGGAGTACAGATACGCAGTATTTT. This codes for CASSFRPMGSTDTQYF.

The V gene is TRBV29-1, the J gene TRBJ2-1; possibly TRBD2 for D (6 bases). The germline V and J ends were trimmed by 5 bases and 6 bases, with 11 bases remaining between them. CDR3 size: 12 residues. The V gene's germline CDR1 is SQVTM and CDR2 ANQGSEA. This CDR3 reads CSVHTSSNEQFF. CDR3 DNA: TGCAGCGTTCACACTAGCAGCAATGAGCAGTTCTTC.

The J gene is TRBJ2-1, the V gene TRBV7-9; 11 nucleotides align to TRBD1. The trim removed 4 bases at V and 5 bases at J, leaving 10 bases unmatched. The CDR3 spans 17 residues. Germline V gene data show CDR1 as SEHNR and CDR2 as FQNEAQ (reference sequence). CDR3 nucleotide sequence: TGTGCCAGCAGCTCACGCCTCGGGACAGGGGGAAACAATGAGCAGTTCTTC. Translated, it gives CASSSRLGTGGNNEQFF.

DNA of the CDR3: TGTGCCAGCGGTACCCGCGGCGAGCAGTACTTC. Amino acids: CASGTRGEQYF. The genes are TRBV9 and TRBJ2-7; D gene unclear. V dropped 7 bases and J dropped 6 bases, with 11 bases sitting between them. The germline CDR1 and CDR2 sequences are SGDLS and YYNGEE. CDR3 size: 11 residues.

The chain recombines TRBV28 with TRBJ1-2, with TRBD1 identical over 10 bases. The germline V gene has CDR1 MDHEN and CDR2 SYDVKM. CDR3 size: 16 residues. The J segment lost 4 bases and the V segment lost 2 bases, leaving 7 bases of the junction unmatched. The CDR3 DNA reads as TGTGCCAGCAGTTTAGGGACCGGGACAGGGGTCTATGGCTACACCTTC. This gives the protein CASSLGTGTGVYGYTF.

The CDR3 spells CASSPGLAGAYEQYF. CDR3 nucleotide sequence: TGTGCCAGCTCACCGGGACTAGCGGGAGCCTACGAGCAGTACTTC. The rearrangement joins TRBV18 to TRBJ2-7; 14 bases fit TRBD2. Germline V gene lookup returns CDR1 KGHSH and CDR2 LQKENI. The CDR3 extends over 15 amino acids. Trimming removed 3 bases from V and 2 bases from J; junction bases left unmatched: 0.

This chain uses TRBV28 with TRBJ1-5; 7 bases are a match to TRBD1. Germline assignment: CDR1 MDHEN and CDR2 SYDVKM. This CDR3 is 15 amino acids long. The junction had 8 bases not matched to a gene; V was cut back by 5 bases and J by 4 bases. The CDR3 loop is CASSTTGTANQPQHF. CDR3 sequence (DNA): TGTGCCAGCAGTACCACCGGGACAGCAAATCAGCCCCAGCATTTT.

This rearrangement joins TRBV6-6 to TRBJ1-2, with D possibly being TRBD1 (6 bases). Germline V lookup: CDR1 MNHNY, CDR2 SVGAGI (reference sequence). V was pared by 2 bases and J by 4 bases, with 14 bases between. The CDR3 is 15 residues long. As DNA, the CDR3 is TGTGCCAGCAGTTACGCAGCGACAGGCAGCTATGGCTACACCTTC. Translation: CASSYAATGSYGYTF.

The chain uses TRBV2 and TRBJ2-7; 8 bases are a match to TRBD1. V shed 8 bases, J shed 0 bases, and the junction held 3 bases outside the gene matches. From germline, CDR1 is SNHLY and CDR2 FYNNEI. This CDR3 region has 13 residues. CDR3 loop: CASRDRSSYEQYF. CDR3 nucleotides: TGTGCCAGCCGGGACAGGAGCTCCTACGAGCAGTACTTC. The entire variable domain, with the rest obtained from reference TRBV2 and TRBJ2-7, is as follows: EPEVTQTPSHQVTQMGQEVILRCVPISNHLYFYWYRQILGQKVEFLVSFYNNEISEKSEIFDDQFSVERPDGSNFTLKIRSTKLEDSAMYFCASRDRSSYEQYFGPGTRLTVT.

The rearrangement uses TRBV14 and TRBJ2-5, with D possibly TRBD1 on 8 matching bases. Germline V gives CDR1 SGHDN, CDR2 FVKESK. V lost 4 bases to trimming and J lost 4 bases, with 19 bases between them. The CDR3 contains 16 residues. CDR3 loop: CASSPRRTGRGETQYF. CDR3 DNA sequence: TGTGCCAGCAGCCCCAGAAGGACAGGGAGGGGAGAGACCCAGTACTTC.

V and J are TRBV4-2 and TRBJ2-7, with D unresolved. The V end lost 6 bases, the J end lost 4 bases, and 22 bases lay between the germline ends. This CDR3 spans 16 amino acids. CDR1 is LGHNA and CDR2 is YNFKEQ in the germline V gene. The CDR3 DNA is TGTGCCAGCAGTACCTTTGGGCCTCAGAACCTTTACGAGCAGTACTTC. Protein product: CASSTFGPQNLYEQYF.

This chain connects TRBV18 to TRBJ2-7; 7 nucleotides agree with TRBD1. This CDR3 has 14 amino acids. Germline V gives CDR1 KGHSH, CDR2 LQKENI. J was trimmed by 1 base and V by 3 bases; bases with no gene match: 3. The CDR3 protein is CASSPQQGSYEQYF. Here the CDR3 DNA reads TGTGCCAGCTCACCCCAACAGGGGTCCTACGAGCAGTACTTC.

J is TRBJ2-3 and V is TRBV5-4; maybe TRBD1 (6 bases). This CDR3 comprises 17 residues. V lost 0 bases and J 4 bases, leaving 18 bases between the germline ends. Germline loops: CDR1 SGHNT, CDR2 YYREEE (reference sequence). The CDR3 DNA is TGTGCCAGCAGCTTGGTAGGTGGGGGCGCGTTGGCAGATACGCAGTATTTT. Translation: CASSLVGGGALADTQYF.

The V call is TRBV19, the J call TRBJ2-1; 11 bases line up with TRBD1. Germline CDR1 is LNHDA and CDR2 is SQIVND (reference sequence). This CDR3 is built from 13 residues. Trimming took 8 bases from V and 9 from J; bases not matched to a gene: 6. The CDR3 DNA sequence: TGTGCCAGTTGCGGACAGGGGGCGGGTGAGCAGTTCTTC. Translating it yields CASCGQGAGEQFF.

The chain employs TRBV11-3 and TRBJ1-1; D uncertain. Trimming stripped 5 bases from V and 6 bases from J, with 19 bases between. There are 15 residues in the CDR3. CDR1 is SGHNT and CDR2 is YENEEA in the germline V gene. CDR3: CASSPIWERKPEAFF. The DNA of the CDR3 is TGTGCCAGCAGCCCCATCTGGGAGAGAAAGCCTGAAGCTTTCTTT.

The chain is built from TRBV28 and TRBJ2-1; 15 bases are a match to TRBD2. This CDR3 spans 15 amino acids. Per the germline V gene, CDR1 is MDHEN and CDR2 is SYDVKM. Trimming at V came to 7 bases and at J to 8 bases, leaving 6 bases not matched to a gene. The CDR3 sequence is CASTTGTSGRHEQFF. CDR3 DNA sequence: TGTGCCAGCACAACCGGGACTAGCGGGAGGCATGAGCAGTTCTTC.